These 6 T cell receptor beta chains originate from one sample sequenced in a study of spatial heterogeneity in lung cancer. MiXCR, applied by TCRdb to the 5' RACE reads, yields one record per CDR3 protein. The sample includes 40,000 to 50,000 distinct CDR3 sequences, 10% to 13% of them seen just once. Noted time point: blood at routine non-recurrence follow-up after resection. This material consisted of PBMCs, taken at follow-up. The receptors stem from a female donor with early-stage non-small cell lung cancer.

This clonotype occurred many times. The chain uses TRBV28 and TRBJ1-1; 10 bases fit TRBD1. J lost 5 bases, V lost 5 bases, and 11 bases had no gene match. Looked up from germline, CDR1 is MDHEN and CDR2 is SYDVKM. CDR3 size: 16 residues. CDR3 region: CASSTGTGVSRTEAFF. The CDR3 DNA sequence: TGTGCCAGCAGTACGGGGACAGGGGTTTCTCGGACTGAAGCTTTCTTT. Full variable domain (rest looked up from reference TRBV28 and TRBJ1-1): DVKVTQSSRYLVKRTGEKVFLECVQDMDHENMFWYRQDPGLGLRLIYFSYDVKMKEKGDIPEGYSVSREKKERFSLILESASTNQTSMYLCASSTGTGVSRTEAFFGQGTRLTVV.

The chain recombines TRBV20-1 with TRBJ2-2; a possible D gene is TRBD2 (5 bases). The germline V gene encodes CDR1 DFQATT and CDR2 SNEGSKA (reference sequence). Trimming removed 1 base from V and 0 bases from J, with 12 bases in between. There are 16 residues in the CDR3. The CDR3 bases are TGCAGTGCTAGAGGTGTATTGGGAGCGAACACCGGGGAGCTGTTTTTT. It codes for CSARGVLGANTGELFF.

Relative to its sample, this clonotype is medium-sized (0.01 to 0.1%). J is TRBJ2-3 and V is TRBV29-1, with TRBD2 identical over 12 bases. V lost 6 bases to trimming and J lost 6 bases; unmatched junction nucleotides: 10. Per the germline V gene, CDR1 is SQVTM and CDR2 is ANQGSEA. The CDR3 loop spans 15 amino acids. For the CDR3, the DNA is TGCAGCGTGGGCCTAGCGGGGGGGCCCCTTGATACGCAGTATTTT. Encoded protein: CSVGLAGGPLDTQYF.

V is TRBV7-3 and J is TRBJ1-1; 8 nucleotides line up with TRBD1. Trimming at V came to 5 bases and at J to 4 bases, leaving 15 bases not matched to a gene. CDR3 length: 17 amino acids. The germline CDR1 and CDR2 sequences are SGHTA and FQGTGA. The CDR3 loop reads CASSPRPLIQGVTEAFF. As DNA, the CDR3 is TGTGCCAGCAGCCCGCGCCCCCTTATACAGGGGGTCACTGAAGCTTTCTTT.

Comments on this clonotype: This may stem from a read error, because a much larger clone lies one nucleotide away. V is TRBV7-9 and J is TRBJ2-2, with D tentatively TRBD1 (6 bases). The CDR3 loop spans 16 amino acids. The germline V gene has CDR1 SEHNR and CDR2 FQNEAQ (reference sequence). Written as DNA, the CDR3 is TGTGTCAGCAGACCACCGTACAGGGCGGACACCGGGGAGCTGTTTTTT. Its protein product is CVSRPPYRADTGELFF.

This clonotype was detected ten times or more. The chain employs TRBV28 and TRBJ2-1, with TRBD1 matching 9 bases. This CDR3 is built from 16 residues. Germline lookup yields CDR1 MDHEN and CDR2 SYDVKM. J gave up 6 bases and V 7 bases, and 13 bases lay outside the gene matches. CDR3 residues: CASTPSGTGRRNEQFF. In nucleotides, the CDR3 is TGTGCCAGCACCCCATCCGGGACAGGGCGACGCAATGAGCAGTTCTTC.